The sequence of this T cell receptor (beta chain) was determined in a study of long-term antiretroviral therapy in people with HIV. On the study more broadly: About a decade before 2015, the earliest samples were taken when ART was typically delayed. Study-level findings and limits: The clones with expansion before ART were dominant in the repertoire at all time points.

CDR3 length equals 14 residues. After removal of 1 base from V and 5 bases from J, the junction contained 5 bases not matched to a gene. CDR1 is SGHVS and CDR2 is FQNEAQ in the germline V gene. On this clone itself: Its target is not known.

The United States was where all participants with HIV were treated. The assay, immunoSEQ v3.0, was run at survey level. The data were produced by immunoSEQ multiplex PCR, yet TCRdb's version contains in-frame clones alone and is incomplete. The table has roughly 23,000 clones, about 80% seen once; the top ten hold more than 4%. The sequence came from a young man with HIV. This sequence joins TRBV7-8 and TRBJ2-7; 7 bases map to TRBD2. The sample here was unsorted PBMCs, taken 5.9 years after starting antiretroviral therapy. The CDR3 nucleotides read TGTGCCAGCAGCTTAGGCCGGGAGGCCGACGAGCAGTACTTC. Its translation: CASSLGREADEQYF.